These 18 T cell receptor beta chains originate from one sample sequenced in a study of blood T cells in healthy people across ages. It was with a sample-barcoded 5' primer and a J-beta primer mix that a second PCR of about 6 to 12 cycles was run. TCRdb fed the 5' RACE reads into MiXCR, producing one record per CDR3 protein. The sample gives approximately 790,000 distinct CDR3 sequences, under 80% of which show up once; 25% to 30% is in the top ten. Sequenced: blood. Source of these receptors: a man aged 25 to 45 in good health.

The rearrangement uses TRBV25-1 and TRBJ2-1, with 11 positions matching TRBD2. After removal of 0 bases from V and 9 bases from J, the junction contained 4 bases not matched to a gene. Germline V CDR1 and CDR2: MGHDK, SYGVNS. The CDR3 is made up of 15 amino acids. CDR3 protein: CASSEYSGGASEQFF. CDR3 DNA sequence: TGTGCCAGCAGTGAATATAGCGGGGGGGCCAGTGAGCAGTTCTTC.

The V and J genes are TRBV9 and TRBJ2-7; 11 bases agree with TRBD2. The ends lost 2 bases at V and 5 bases at J; junction bases unmatched: 3. CDR1 and CDR2 from the germline V gene are SGDLS and YYNGEE. This CDR3 has 14 amino acids. The CDR3 DNA reads TGTGCCAGCAGCGTCGGGACTAGCGGTAACGAGCAGTACTTC. This gives the protein CASSVGTSGNEQYF.

The genes are TRBV18 and TRBJ2-7; a possible D gene is TRBD1 (6 bases). CDR1 is KGHSH and CDR2 is LQKENI in the germline V gene. Trimming stripped 2 bases from V and 2 bases from J, with 10 bases between. The CDR3 consists of 14 residues. The CDR3 loop reads CASSPAGVAYEQYF. Written as DNA, the CDR3 is TGTGCCAGCTCACCAGCAGGGGTGGCCTACGAGCAGTACTTC.

The chain couples TRBV29-1 to TRBJ1-2; 8 bases are shared with TRBD1. The germline V gene encodes CDR1 SQVTM and CDR2 ANQGSEA. Trimming at V came to 5 bases and at J to 2 bases, leaving 7 bases not matched to a gene. The CDR3 contains 14 residues. The CDR3 nucleotides read TGCAGCGTTCCCCAGGGGGCTTCCAACTATGGCTACACCTTC. Translating gives CSVPQGASNYGYTF.

Points on this clonotype: One base away lies a much larger clone, so this may be a sequencing read error. CDR3 in DNA: TGCGCCAGCAGCCCAGAGAAGTATAGCAATCAGCCCCAGCATTTT. Protein product: CASSPEKYSNQPQHF. The chain links TRBV5-1 to TRBJ1-5; D is uncertain. The CDR3 has 15 residues. V was shortened by 4 bases and J by 0 bases, with 11 bases between the two germline ends. Germline V CDR1 and CDR2: SGHRS, YFSETQ.

CDR3 in DNA: TGTGCCAGCAGTTGGAATTCGAGGATAGGGACTGAAGCTTTCTTT. Translated: CASSWNSRIGTEAFF. This chain links TRBV27 with TRBJ1-1; D is unresolved. The CDR3 extends over 15 amino acids. Trimming shortened V by 4 bases and J by 5 bases, and 17 bases separated the two germline ends. CDR1 MNHEY and CDR2 SMNVEV come from the germline V gene (reference sequence).

The V gene is TRBV7-9, the J gene TRBJ1-2; D call uncertain. The CDR3 runs to 14 residues. Germline-derived CDR1 and CDR2 are SEHNR and FQNEAQ (reference sequence). V gave up 3 bases and J gave up 2 bases, with 10 bases separating them. CDR3 in amino acids: CASSFDLPNYGYTF. DNA of the CDR3: TGTGCCAGCAGCTTCGACCTCCCCAACTATGGCTACACCTTC.

This sequence joins TRBV24-1 and TRBJ2-2; 8 nucleotides agree with TRBD1. The CDR3 is 15 amino acids. Germline CDR1 is KGHDR and CDR2 is SFDVKD. J was trimmed by 5 bases and V by 6 bases; bases with no gene match: 7. The CDR3 region is CATSLGQGFTGELFF. The CDR3 DNA sequence: TGTGCCACCAGTCTCGGACAGGGTTTTACCGGGGAGCTGTTTTTT.

This clonotype has more than one count but fewer than ten. CDR3 bases: TGTGCCAGCAGCGTAGCCCCCGGACTCGAGCAGTTCTTC. It is translated as CASSVAPGLEQFF. The chain joins TRBV9 to TRBJ2-1; D perhaps matches TRBD2 (5 bases). The V and J ends lost 0 bases and 10 bases respectively, with 11 bases between them. Germline values: CDR1 SGDLS, CDR2 YYNGEE. The CDR3 length is 13 residues.

V gene TRBV3-1 combines with J gene TRBJ2-5, with TRBD1 matching over 7 bases. The J segment lost 4 bases and the V segment lost 7 bases, leaving 12 bases of the junction unmatched. Germline CDR1 is LGHDT and CDR2 is YNNKEL (reference sequence). CDR3 length: 15 amino acids. CDR3 in amino acids: CASTPPGQPIETQYF. CDR3 nucleotide sequence: TGTGCCAGCACCCCACCGGGACAGCCGATAGAGACCCAGTACTTC.

This clonotype was observed a single time. This sequence joins TRBV12-5 and TRBJ2-7; no firm D call. Trimming cost V 2 bases and J 7 bases, with 9 bases left between them. CDR1 and CDR2 (germline): LGHNT, FRNRAP. The CDR3 extends over 12 amino acids. DNA for the CDR3: TGTGCTAGTGGTTTGTCGGACCGTGAGCAGTACTTC. It specifies CASGLSDREQYF.

There are a few counts of this clonotype. This chain uses TRBV4-2 with TRBJ1-4, with 8 bases identical to TRBD1. The CDR3 is made up of 19 amino acids. CDR1 and CDR2 (germline): LGHNA, YNFKEQ. V lost 0 bases and J lost 0; bases outside the gene matches: 9. CDR3 residues: CASSQDKRQGPATNEKLFF. The DNA of the CDR3 is TGTGCCAGCAGCCAAGACAAAAGACAGGGGCCTGCAACTAATGAAAAACTGTTTTTT.

CDR3 nucleotides: TGCAGTGCTAGGGCGCCCCTTGGGAATGAGCAGTACTTC. Translation: CSARAPLGNEQYF. J is TRBJ2-5 and V is TRBV20-1; D not resolved. The CDR3 consists of 13 residues. V was pared by 3 bases and J by 11 bases, with 19 bases between. Germline CDR1 is DFQATT and CDR2 is SNEGSKA (reference sequence).

The rearrangement joins TRBV7-9 to TRBJ2-2; possible D gene TRBD2, 5 bases. The germline V gene has CDR1 SEHNR and CDR2 FQNEAQ (reference sequence). V shed 2 bases and J shed 0 bases, with 7 bases lying between them. This CDR3 region has 15 residues. CDR3 nucleotides: TGTGCCAGCAGCTTACGGGGTTCGAACACCGGGGAGCTGTTTTTT. Amino acid sequence: CASSLRGSNTGELFF.

Only a few counts were recorded for this clonotype. The CDR3 DNA follows: TGCAGTGCTAGAGCCGGGACAGGGGACTACGAGCAGTACTTC. It is translated as CSARAGTGDYEQYF. This chain joins TRBV20-1 and TRBJ2-7; 10 bases map to TRBD1. CDR3 size: 14 residues. V dropped 1 base and J dropped 3; count of bases not matched to a gene: 3. Per the germline V gene, CDR1 is DFQATT and CDR2 is SNEGSKA (reference sequence).

Of note for this clonotype: The junction departs from the called germline gene at one end, perhaps through a read error. The V call is TRBV7-2, the J call TRBJ2-1, with 7 positions matching TRBD1. Germline CDR1 reads SGHTA; CDR2 reads FQGNSA. The length of the CDR3 is 15 residues. The CDR3 spells CASGLEQGVYNEQFF. DNA for the CDR3: TGTGCCAGCGGCTTAGAGCAGGGGGTTTACAATGAGCAGTTCTTC.

This chain connects TRBV6-2 or TRBV6-3 to TRBJ1-2; D may be TRBD1 (6 bases). Germline CDR1 is MNHEY and CDR2 is SVGEGT. Trimming removed 8 bases at V and 2 bases at J, with 15 bases between. CDR3 size: 14 residues. The CDR3 sequence: CASLKQGTNYGYTF. CDR3 sequence (DNA): TGTGCCAGCCTTAAACAGGGAACCAACTATGGCTACACCTTC.

The rearrangement uses TRBV6-5 and TRBJ2-1, with 10 bases aligning to TRBD2. Germline values: CDR1 MNHEY, CDR2 SVGAGI. This CDR3 is 18 amino acids long. The ends lost 4 bases at V and 0 bases at J; junction bases unmatched: 9. The CDR3 reads CASSWSRTSGYSYNEQFF. DNA for the CDR3: TGTGCCAGCAGTTGGTCCCGGACTAGCGGCTACTCCTACAATGAGCAGTTCTTC.